Below, one T cell receptor (beta chain) is given with its context. This clonotype was seen a few times. Its binding antigen is unknown. Base-call qualities are not available, and no considerably larger clone is one nucleotide away. The data belong to a study of response to subunit inactivated influenza vaccine (dated by TCRdb to 2016 to 2018). Background on the whole study: Deep quantitative T cell receptor repertoire profiling was used in the study to track responses to a trivalent subunit inactivated influenza vaccine.

Findings and caveats that apply to the study as a whole: According to the authors, only a limited number of new T cells may be recruited by each seasonal influenza vaccination.

Library preparation used RT-PCR. The run used an Illumina HiSeq 2500. The public reads were reprocessed in TCRdb via fastp at Q25 and MiXCR, keeping in-frame beta chains. Each entry is one CDR3 protein sequence, shown with its most common DNA and genes. The sample contains 500,000 to 600,000 distinct CDR3 sequences, about 11% of them found a single time. 11% of the sample goes to the ten largest clones. The same data also went into a second study, on T cells expressing NK-cell markers. From the second report: TCR beta cDNA libraries were made by 5'RACE template switching that added a universal primer site and unique molecular identifiers. Three sorted T-cell subsets (CD3+CD56+NKG2C+, CD3+CD56+NKG2C- and CD3+CD56-NKG2C+) from roughly 8 donors had their TCR beta-chain repertoires profiled. Among the eight sequenced donors, seven were HCMV-seropositive and one was HCMV-seronegative. To restrict sorting to alphabetaTCR-expressing T cells, an anti-gammadeltaTCR antibody was added in several experiments. In several donors, the dominant CD3+CD56+NKG2C+ clonotypes were among the top 10 CD8+ clonotypes and accounted for about 1.0-7.5% of CD8+ T cells. Those dominant clonotypes were again the most abundant among CD3+CD56-NKG2C+ cells in a few donors, at roughly 25-60.1%. Whether the expanded NKG2C-expressing T cell clones were specific for HCMV antigens remained unclear. Randomly selected healthy volunteers, three men and five women, were used as the eight sequenced donors. To determine HCMV serostatus, a commercial ELISA kit was used to detect HCMV-specific IgG in serum. Ficoll density gradient centrifugation was used to isolate peripheral blood mononuclear cells from blood. For a handful of donors, bulk peripheral blood T-cell repertoires were additionally sequenced from unsorted PBMC. Synthesis of cDNA was primed from the TCR beta constant segment and was followed by two consecutive PCR amplification steps. The libraries were sequenced on Illumina HiSeq 2000/2500, MiSeq or NextSeq, producing 2 x 150 bp reads. MIGEC was used to demultiplex reads and group reads by UMI, and MiTCR was used to assemble and quantify clonotypes. To exclude erroneous sequences, only TCR cDNA sequences supported by at least two reads were retained. The tcR package was used for downstream repertoire analysis, and clonotypes were matched across fractions by CDR3 nucleotide sequence plus V segment. VDJmatch was used to annotate antigen specificity against VDJdb, with one amino acid substitution in CDR3 allowed.

The TCR originated in a middle-aged man who received an inactivated influenza vaccine. Donor details come from another sample of the same person, matched by shared clones. The source was PBMCs from blood, collected on the day of vaccination.

The DNA sequence is as follows: TGTGCCACCAGCCGCGGGACTGGGCAGGGCGGCTACGAGCAGTACTTC. This sequence encodes CATSRGTGQGGYEQYF. In this chain, TRBV15 is recombined with TRBJ2-7; TRBD2 could be the D gene, as 6 bases match. V and J lose 5 bases and 3 bases, and a span of 20 bases separates them. Based on the germline V gene (reference sequence), the CDR1 and CDR2 sequences are LNHNV and YYDKDF. From the cysteine up to the phenylalanine, the CDR3 has a length of 16 residues. The read is trimmed to its CDR3 DNA, 48 bases read in frame from base 1.